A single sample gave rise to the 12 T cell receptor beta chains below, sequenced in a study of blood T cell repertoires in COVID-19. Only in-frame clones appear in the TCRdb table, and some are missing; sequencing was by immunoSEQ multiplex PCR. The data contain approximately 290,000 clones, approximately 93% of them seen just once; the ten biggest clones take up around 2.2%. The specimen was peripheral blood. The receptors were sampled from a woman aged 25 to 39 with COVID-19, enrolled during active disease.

The CDR3 bases are TGTGCCAGTAGTATAACGGGACTTATGGAACGAACTAATGAAAAACTGTTTTTT. Its translation: CASSITGLMERTNEKLFF. The J gene is TRBJ1-4, the V gene TRBV19; D is perhaps TRBD1 (5 bases). V dropped 2 bases and J dropped 1 base, with 17 bases sitting between them. Germline V gene lookup returns CDR1 LNHDA and CDR2 SQIVND (reference sequence). The CDR3 consists of 18 residues.

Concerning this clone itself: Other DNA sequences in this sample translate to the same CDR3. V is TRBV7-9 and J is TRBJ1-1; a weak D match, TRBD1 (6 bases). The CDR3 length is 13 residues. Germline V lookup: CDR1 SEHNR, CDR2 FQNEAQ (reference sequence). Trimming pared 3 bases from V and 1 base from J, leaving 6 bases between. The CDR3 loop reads CASSLTGNTEAFF. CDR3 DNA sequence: TGTGCCAGCAGCTTGACAGGGAACACTGAAGCTTTCTTT.

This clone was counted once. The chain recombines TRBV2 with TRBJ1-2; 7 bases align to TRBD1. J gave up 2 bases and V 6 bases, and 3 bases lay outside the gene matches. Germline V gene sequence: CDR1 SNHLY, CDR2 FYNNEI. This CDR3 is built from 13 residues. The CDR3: CASSEQGNYGYTF. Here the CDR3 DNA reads TGTGCCAGCAGCGAACAGGGGAACTATGGCTACACCTTC.

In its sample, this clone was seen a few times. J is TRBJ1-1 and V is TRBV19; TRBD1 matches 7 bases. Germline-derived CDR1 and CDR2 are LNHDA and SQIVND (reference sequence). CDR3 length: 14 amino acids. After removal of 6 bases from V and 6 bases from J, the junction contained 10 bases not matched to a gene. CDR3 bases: TGTGCCAGTAGAAACCGGGACAGTCCCCCTGAAGCTTTCTTT. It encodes CASRNRDSPPEAFF.

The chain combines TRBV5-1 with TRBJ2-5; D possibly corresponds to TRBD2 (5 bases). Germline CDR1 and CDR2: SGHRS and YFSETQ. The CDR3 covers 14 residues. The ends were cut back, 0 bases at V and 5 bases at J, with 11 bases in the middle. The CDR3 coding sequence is TGCGCCAGCAGCTTGGACTCACCGGGGGAGACCCAGTACTTC. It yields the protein CASSLDSPGETQYF.

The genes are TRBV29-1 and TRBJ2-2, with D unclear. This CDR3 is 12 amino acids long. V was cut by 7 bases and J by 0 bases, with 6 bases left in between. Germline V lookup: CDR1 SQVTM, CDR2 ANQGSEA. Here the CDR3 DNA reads TGCAGCGGACAAGCGAACACCGGGGAGCTGTTTTTT. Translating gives CSGQANTGELFF.

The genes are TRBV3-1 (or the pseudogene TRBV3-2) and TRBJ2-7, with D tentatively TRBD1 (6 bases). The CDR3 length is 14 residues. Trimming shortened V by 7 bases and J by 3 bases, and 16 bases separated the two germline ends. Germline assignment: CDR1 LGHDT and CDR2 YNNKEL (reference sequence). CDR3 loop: CASMASGQSYEQYF. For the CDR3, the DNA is TGTGCCAGCATGGCGTCGGGACAAAGCTACGAGCAGTACTTC.

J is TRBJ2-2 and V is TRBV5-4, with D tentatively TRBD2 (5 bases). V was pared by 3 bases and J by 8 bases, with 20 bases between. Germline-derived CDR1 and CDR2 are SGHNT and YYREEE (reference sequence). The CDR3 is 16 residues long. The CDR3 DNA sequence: TGTGCCAGCAGCTCGAGGGTGTCAGTCGGGGAGGGGGAGCTGTTTTTT. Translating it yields CASSSRVSVGEGELFF. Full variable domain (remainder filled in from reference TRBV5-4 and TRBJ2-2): ETGVTQSPTHLIKTRGQQVTLRCSSQSGHNTVSWYQQALGQGPQFIFQYYREEENGRGNFPPRFSGLQFPNYSSELNVNALELDDSALYLCASSSRVSVGEGELFFGEGSRLTVL.

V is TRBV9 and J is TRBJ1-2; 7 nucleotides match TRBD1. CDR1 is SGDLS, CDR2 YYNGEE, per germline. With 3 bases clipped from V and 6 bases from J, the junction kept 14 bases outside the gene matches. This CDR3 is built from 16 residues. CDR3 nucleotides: TGTGCCAGCAGCGGACCGGGACAGAGCGTTCTAGATGGCTACACCTTC. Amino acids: CASSGPGQSVLDGYTF.

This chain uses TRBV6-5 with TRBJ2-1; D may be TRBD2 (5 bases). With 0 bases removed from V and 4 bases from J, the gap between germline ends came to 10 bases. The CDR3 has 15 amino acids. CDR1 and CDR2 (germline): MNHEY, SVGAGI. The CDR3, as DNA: TGTGCCAGCAGTTACTCGGAAGCGGTTTACAATGAGCAGTTCTTC. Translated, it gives CASSYSEAVYNEQFF.

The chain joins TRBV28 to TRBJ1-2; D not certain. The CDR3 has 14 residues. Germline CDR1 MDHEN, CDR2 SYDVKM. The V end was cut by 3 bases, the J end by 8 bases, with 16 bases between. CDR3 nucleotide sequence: TGTGCCAGCAGTTTGACGGACGGGGTAAACGGCTACACCTTC. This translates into CASSLTDGVNGYTF.

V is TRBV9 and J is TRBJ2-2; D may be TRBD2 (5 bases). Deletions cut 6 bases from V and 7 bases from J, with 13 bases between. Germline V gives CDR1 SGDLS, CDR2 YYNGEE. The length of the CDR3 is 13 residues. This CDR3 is CASKVGEIGELFF. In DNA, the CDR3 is TGTGCCAGCAAGGTGGGAGAGATCGGGGAGCTGTTTTTT.